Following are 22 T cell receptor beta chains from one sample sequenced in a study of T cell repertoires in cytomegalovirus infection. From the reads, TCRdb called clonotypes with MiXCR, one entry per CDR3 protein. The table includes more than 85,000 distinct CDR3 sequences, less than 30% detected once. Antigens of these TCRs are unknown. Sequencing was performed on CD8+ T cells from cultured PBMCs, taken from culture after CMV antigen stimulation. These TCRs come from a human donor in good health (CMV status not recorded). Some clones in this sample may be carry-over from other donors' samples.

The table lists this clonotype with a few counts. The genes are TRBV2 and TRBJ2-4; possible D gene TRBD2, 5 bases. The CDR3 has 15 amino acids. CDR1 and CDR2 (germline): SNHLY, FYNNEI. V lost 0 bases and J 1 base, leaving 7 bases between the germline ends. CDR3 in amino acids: CASSEARGAKNIQYF. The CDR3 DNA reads TGTGCCAGCAGTGAAGCGCGAGGGGCCAAAAACATTCAGTACTTC.

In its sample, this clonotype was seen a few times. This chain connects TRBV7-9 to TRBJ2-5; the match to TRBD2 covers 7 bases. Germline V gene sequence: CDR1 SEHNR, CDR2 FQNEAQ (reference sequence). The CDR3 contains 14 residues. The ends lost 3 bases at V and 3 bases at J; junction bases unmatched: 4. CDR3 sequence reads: CASSFSSGEETQYF. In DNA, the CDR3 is TGTGCCAGCAGCTTTTCCAGCGGGGAAGAGACCCAGTACTTC.

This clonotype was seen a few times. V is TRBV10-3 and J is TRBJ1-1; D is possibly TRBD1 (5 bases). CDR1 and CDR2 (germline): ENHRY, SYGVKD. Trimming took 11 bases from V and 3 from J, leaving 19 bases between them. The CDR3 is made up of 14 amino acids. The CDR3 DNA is TGTGCCTCAGGGTCAGTCTTGGGGGACACTGAAGCTTTCTTT. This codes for CASGSVLGDTEAFF.

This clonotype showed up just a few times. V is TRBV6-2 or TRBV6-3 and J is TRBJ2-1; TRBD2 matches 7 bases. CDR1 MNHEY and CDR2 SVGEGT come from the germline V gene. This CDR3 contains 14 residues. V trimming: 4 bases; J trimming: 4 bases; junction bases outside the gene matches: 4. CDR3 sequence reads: CASSLGLGYNEQFF. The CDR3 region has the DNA TGTGCCAGCAGTTTAGGACTAGGGTACAATGAGCAGTTCTTC.

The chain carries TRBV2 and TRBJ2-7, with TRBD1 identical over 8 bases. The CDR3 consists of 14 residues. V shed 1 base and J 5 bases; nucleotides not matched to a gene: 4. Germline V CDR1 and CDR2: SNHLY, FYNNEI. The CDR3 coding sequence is TGTGCCAGCAGTGAAGGGACAGGGTGGGACGAGCAGTACTTC. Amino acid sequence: CASSEGTGWDEQYF.

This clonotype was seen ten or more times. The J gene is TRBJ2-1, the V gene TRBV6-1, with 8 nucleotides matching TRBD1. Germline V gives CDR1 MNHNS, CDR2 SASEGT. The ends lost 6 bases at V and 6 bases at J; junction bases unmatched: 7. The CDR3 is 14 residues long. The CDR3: CASRDRGLGNEQFF. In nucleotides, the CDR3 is TGTGCCAGCAGAGACAGGGGACTCGGCAATGAGCAGTTCTTC.

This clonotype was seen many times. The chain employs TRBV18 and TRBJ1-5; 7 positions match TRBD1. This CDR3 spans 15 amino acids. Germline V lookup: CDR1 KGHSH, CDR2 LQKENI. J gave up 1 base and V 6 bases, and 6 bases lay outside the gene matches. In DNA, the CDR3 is TGTGCCAGCTCCCCTACAGGGGCAAGCAATCAGCCCCAGCATTTT. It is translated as CASSPTGASNQPQHF.

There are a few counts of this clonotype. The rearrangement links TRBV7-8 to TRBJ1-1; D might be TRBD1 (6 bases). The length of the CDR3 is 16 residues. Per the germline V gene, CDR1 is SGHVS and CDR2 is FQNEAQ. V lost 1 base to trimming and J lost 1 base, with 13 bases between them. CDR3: CASSLDGGAWNTEAFF. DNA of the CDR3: TGTGCCAGCAGCTTAGATGGGGGGGCGTGGAACACTGAAGCTTTCTTT.

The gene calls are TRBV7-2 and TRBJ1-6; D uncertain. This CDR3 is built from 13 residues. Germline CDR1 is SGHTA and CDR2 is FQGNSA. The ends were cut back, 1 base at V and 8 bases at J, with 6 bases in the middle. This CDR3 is CASSLDDYSPLHF. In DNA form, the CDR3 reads TGTGCCAGCAGCTTAGATGACTATTCACCCCTCCACTTT.

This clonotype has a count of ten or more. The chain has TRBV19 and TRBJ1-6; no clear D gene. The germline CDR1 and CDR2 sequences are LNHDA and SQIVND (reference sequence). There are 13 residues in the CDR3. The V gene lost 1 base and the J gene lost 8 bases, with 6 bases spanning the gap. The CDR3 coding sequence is TGTGCCAGTAGTATAGGGGAGGATTCACCCCTCCACTTT. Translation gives CASSIGEDSPLHF.

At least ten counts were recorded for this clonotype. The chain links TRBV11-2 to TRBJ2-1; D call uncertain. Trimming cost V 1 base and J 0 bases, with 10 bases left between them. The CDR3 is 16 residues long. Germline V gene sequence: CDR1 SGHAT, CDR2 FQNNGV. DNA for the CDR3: TGTGCCAGCAGCTTAGTTTCCAGGAGCTCCTACAATGAGCAGTTCTTC. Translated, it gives CASSLVSRSSYNEQFF.

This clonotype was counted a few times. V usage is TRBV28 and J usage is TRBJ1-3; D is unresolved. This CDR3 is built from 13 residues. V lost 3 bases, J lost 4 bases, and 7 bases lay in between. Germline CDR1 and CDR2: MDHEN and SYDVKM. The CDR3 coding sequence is TGTGCCAGCAGTTTGATGATCGGAAACACCATATATTTT. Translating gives CASSLMIGNTIYF. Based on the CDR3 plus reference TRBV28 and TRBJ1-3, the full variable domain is DVKVTQSSRYLVKRTGEKVFLECVQDMDHENMFWYRQDPGLGLRLIYFSYDVKMKEKGDIPEGYSVSREKKERFSLILESASTNQTSMYLCASSLMIGNTIYFGEGSWLTVV.

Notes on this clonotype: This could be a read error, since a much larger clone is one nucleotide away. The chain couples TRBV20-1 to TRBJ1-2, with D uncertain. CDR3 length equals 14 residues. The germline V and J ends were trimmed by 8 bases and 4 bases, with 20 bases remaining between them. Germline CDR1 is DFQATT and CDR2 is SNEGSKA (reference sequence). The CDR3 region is CSPLDGRRGYGYTF. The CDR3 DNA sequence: TGCAGTCCCTTAGATGGGCGGAGAGGCTATGGCTACACCTTC.

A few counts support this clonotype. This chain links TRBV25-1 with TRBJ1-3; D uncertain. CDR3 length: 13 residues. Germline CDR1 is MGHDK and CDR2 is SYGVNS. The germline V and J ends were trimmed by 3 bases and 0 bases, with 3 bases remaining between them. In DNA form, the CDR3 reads TGTGCCAGCAGTGAGACCTCTGGAAACACCATATATTTT. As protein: CASSETSGNTIYF.

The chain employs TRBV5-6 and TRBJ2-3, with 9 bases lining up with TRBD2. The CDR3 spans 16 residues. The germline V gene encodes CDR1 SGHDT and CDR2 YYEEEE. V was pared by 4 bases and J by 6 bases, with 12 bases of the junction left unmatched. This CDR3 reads CASSGEPAGGLDTQYF. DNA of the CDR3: TGTGCCAGCAGCGGGGAGCCAGCGGGGGGTTTGGATACGCAGTATTTT.

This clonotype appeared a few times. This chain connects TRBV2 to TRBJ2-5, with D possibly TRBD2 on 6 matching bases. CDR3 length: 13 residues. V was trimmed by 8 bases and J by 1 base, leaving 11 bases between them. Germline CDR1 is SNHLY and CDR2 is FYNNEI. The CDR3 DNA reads TGTGCCAGCCGGGGGTGGATCCAAGAGACCCAGTACTTC. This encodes CASRGWIQETQYF.

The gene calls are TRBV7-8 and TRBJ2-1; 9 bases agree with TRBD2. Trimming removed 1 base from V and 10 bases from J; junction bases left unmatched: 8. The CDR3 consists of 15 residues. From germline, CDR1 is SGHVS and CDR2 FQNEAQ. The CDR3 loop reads CASSLVQRGDREQFF. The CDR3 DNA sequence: TGTGCCAGCAGCTTAGTGCAGCGGGGGGATAGGGAGCAGTTCTTC.

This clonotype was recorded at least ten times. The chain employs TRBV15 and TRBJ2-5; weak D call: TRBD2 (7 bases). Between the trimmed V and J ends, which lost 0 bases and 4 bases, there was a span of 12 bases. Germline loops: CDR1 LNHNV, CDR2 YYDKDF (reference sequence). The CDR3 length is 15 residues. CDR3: CATSREQGGGETQYF. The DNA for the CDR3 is TGTGCCACCAGCAGAGAACAGGGCGGGGGAGAGACCCAGTACTTC.

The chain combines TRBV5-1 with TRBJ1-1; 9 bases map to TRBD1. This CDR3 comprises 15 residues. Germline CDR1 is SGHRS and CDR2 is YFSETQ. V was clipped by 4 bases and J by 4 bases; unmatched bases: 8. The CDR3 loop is CASSLGQGGTTEAFF. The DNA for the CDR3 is TGCGCCAGCAGCCTGGGACAGGGTGGCACCACTGAAGCTTTCTTT.

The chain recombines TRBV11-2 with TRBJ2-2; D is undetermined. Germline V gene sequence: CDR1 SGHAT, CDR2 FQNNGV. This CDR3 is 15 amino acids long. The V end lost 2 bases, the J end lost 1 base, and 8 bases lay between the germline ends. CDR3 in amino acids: CASSLSPLNTGELFF. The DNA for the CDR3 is TGTGCCAGCAGCTTATCGCCCTTGAACACCGGGGAGCTGTTTTTT.

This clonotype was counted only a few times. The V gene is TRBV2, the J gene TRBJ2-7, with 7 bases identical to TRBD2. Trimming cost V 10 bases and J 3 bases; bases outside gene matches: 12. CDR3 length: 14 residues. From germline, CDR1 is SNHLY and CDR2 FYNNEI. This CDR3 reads CATSPEGGGYEQYF. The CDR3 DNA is TGTGCCACCTCCCCGGAGGGCGGGGGCTACGAGCAGTACTTC.

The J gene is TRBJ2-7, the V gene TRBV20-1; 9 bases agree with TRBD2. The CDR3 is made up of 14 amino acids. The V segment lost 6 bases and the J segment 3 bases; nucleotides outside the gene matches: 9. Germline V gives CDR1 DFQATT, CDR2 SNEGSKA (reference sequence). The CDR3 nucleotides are TGCAGTGCAACCAAGGGCGGGGGGGTCTACGAGCAGTACTTC. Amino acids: CSATKGGGVYEQYF.